This T cell receptor beta chain was retrieved from a study of Ad26.COV2.S vaccination and SARS-CoV-2 variants. Study-wide results and caveats: Measures of TCR breadth and depth may have fallen short of total T cell responses.

In this sample, this clone turned up once. What it binds is unknown. The assay was immunoSEQ multiplex PCR, and TCRdb's table has in-frame clones only and misses some. The sample has 430,000 or so clones, approximately 92% seen once. The CDR3 is 13 residues long. Deletions cut 1 base from V and 8 bases from J, with 11 bases between. In germline, CDR1 is SGHAT, CDR2 FQNNGV. Regarding treatment: around 19 received Ad26.COV2.S at low or high dose, single or two shots; a few received placebo; per-sample allocation not given. Sampling took place 63 days after the first vaccine or placebo injection. Boston hosted the donor, who was an adult aged 18-55 years.

This TCR derives from a person between 18 and 60 years old who received the Ad26.COV2.S COVID-19 vaccine or a placebo. V and J are TRBV11-2 and TRBJ1-2; D is undetermined. The sample was peripheral blood, taken in a trial of Ad26.COV2.S vaccine versus placebo. This CDR3 reads CASSLGIPDGYTF. The CDR3 DNA reads TGTGCCAGCAGCTTAGGAATTCCAGACGGCTACACCTTC.